This section outlines one TCR beta chain sequence together with its context. The antigen is not known. Peptide-pool stimulation followed by sequencing identified expanded antigen-specific CD4+ clonotypes in the ViraFEST assay. Cells that had been cultured for 9 to 10 days were the source of isolated CD4+ T cells. Nucleocapsid antibodies were negative in the vaccine recipients, who had never had SARS-CoV-2 infection. Half-medium changes using IL-2 medium occurred on days 3 and 7. The CDR3 has 21 amino acids. Unmatched junction bases numbered 11, after V lost 0 bases and J lost 0 bases. The data belong to a study of vaccination effects on CD4 cells after COVID-19. The assay was immunoSEQ multiplex PCR, and TCRdb's table has in-frame clones only and misses some. The sample shows roughly 63,000 clones, over 70% of them seen only once.

The chain links TRBV6-7 to TRBJ2-6, with 10 positions matching TRBD2. TRBV6-7 carries the ORF label, with uncertain function. This material consisted of CD4+ T cells from PBMCs cultured with HCoV-OC43 spike peptides, taken before COVID-19 vaccination. Subset reported: HCoV-OC43 spike overlapping peptide pool stimulation. This clonotype was obtained from a human donor who received a COVID-19 vaccine. The DNA of the CDR3 is TGTGCCAGCAGTTACTCGAAGAGCTCGCCTAGCGGGGGCTCTGGGGCCAACGTCCTGACTTTC. Amino acid sequence: CASSYSKSSPSGGSGANVLTF.